This T cell receptor (beta chain) was recorded in a study of blood T cell repertoires in COVID-19. As for the study in general: Acute and convalescent COVID-19 specimens originated in the United States, Italy and Spain. Nucleic acid was either cDNA or gDNA, and it came from T cells, B-cell-depleted T cells, or PBMCs.

This CDR3 has 15 residues. The V end was cut by 0 bases, the J end by 2 bases, with 10 bases between. Germline CDR1 LGHNA, CDR2 YNFKEQ. TCRdb's table, derived via immunoSEQ multiplex PCR, lists solely in-frame clones and lacks some. The sample has about 160,000 clones; about 86% are singletons. This receptor was obtained from a man between 65 and 85 years old with acute or convalescent COVID-19. The sample taken for sequencing was peripheral blood. V usage is TRBV4-2 and J usage is TRBJ2-5; possible D gene TRBD1, 5 bases. CDR3 region: CASSQEPDSQETQYF. Written as DNA, the CDR3 is TGTGCCAGCAGCCAAGAACCTGACAGTCAAGAGACCCAGTACTTC.